The 23 T cell receptor beta chains in this list originate from one sample, sequenced in a study of CD8 T cells in Susac syndrome. Random hexamers were used to reverse transcribe the RNA input (roughly 0.5 to 1 ug). Each CDR3 protein gets one entry after TCRdb re-called the immunoSEQ multiplex PCR reads with MiXCR. Among around 170,000 distinct CDR3 sequences, 85% to 95% were seen once, and the ten largest hold about 0.15%. Sequencing was carried out using CD8+ T cells from PBMCs. These receptors came from a human donor with multiple sclerosis.

V usage is TRBV7-9 and J usage is TRBJ2-1; D is perhaps TRBD1 or TRBD2 (5 bases each). Trimming removed 0 bases at V and 1 base at J, with 10 bases between. The CDR3 is made up of 16 amino acids. In germline, CDR1 is SEHNR, CDR2 FQNEAQ (reference sequence). CDR3 sequence reads: CASSLALGRSYNEQFF. As DNA, the CDR3 is TGTGCCAGCAGCTTAGCGCTGGGACGGTCCTACAATGAGCAGTTCTTC.

The rearrangement uses TRBV12-5 and TRBJ1-1, with D perhaps matching TRBD1 (6 bases). Germline V gives CDR1 LGHNT, CDR2 FRNRAP. This CDR3 spans 14 amino acids. The germline V and J ends were trimmed by 2 bases and 3 bases, with 10 bases remaining between them. CDR3 amino acids: CASGLTGLDTEAFF. The CDR3, as DNA: TGTGCTAGTGGTTTGACAGGGTTGGACACTGAAGCTTTCTTT. Variable domain in full (rest from reference TRBV12-5 and TRBJ1-1): DARVTQTPRHKVTEMGQEVTMRCQPILGHNTVFWYRQTMMQGLELLAYFRNRAPLDDSGMPKDRFSAEMPDATLATLKIQPSEPRDSAVYFCASGLTGLDTEAFFGQGTRLTVV.

The V gene is TRBV4-1, the J gene TRBJ2-3; D is unresolved. Deletions cut 1 base from V and 2 bases from J, with 13 bases between. CDR1 and CDR2 (germline): MGHRA, YSYEKL. CDR3 size: 16 residues. CDR3 in amino acids: CASSQVGQPSTDTQYF. The CDR3 coding sequence is TGCGCCAGCAGCCAAGTCGGCCAGCCGTCCACAGATACGCAGTATTTT.

The V call is TRBV9, the J call TRBJ2-1; D is possibly TRBD1 (5 bases). V lost 2 bases, J lost 6 bases, and 9 bases lay in between. Germline-derived CDR1 and CDR2 are SGDLS and YYNGEE. The CDR3 has 13 amino acids. For the CDR3, the DNA is TGTGCCAGCAGCGTCGCCACAGGCAATGAGCAGTTCTTC. As protein: CASSVATGNEQFF.

V gene TRBV6-1 combines with J gene TRBJ2-7; TRBD1 aligns across 9 bases. V trimming: 4 bases; J trimming: 0 bases; junction bases outside the gene matches: 10. Germline CDR1 reads MNHNS; CDR2 reads SASEGT. CDR3 size: 17 residues. In nucleotides, the CDR3 is TGTGCCAGCAGTGCGGACAGGGGCCCCTCGAGCTCCTACGAGCAGTACTTC. Translation gives CASSADRGPSSSYEQYF.

The chain recombines TRBV28 with TRBJ1-2; D gene uncertain. With 1 base removed from V and 4 bases from J, the gap between germline ends came to 7 bases. The germline CDR1 and CDR2 sequences are MDHEN and SYDVKM. This CDR3 is 13 amino acids long. The CDR3 nucleotides read TGTGCCAGCAGTTTATCAACCGCCTATGGCTACACCTTC. This gives the protein CASSLSTAYGYTF.

The chain combines TRBV12-3 or TRBV12-4 with TRBJ2-3; the match to TRBD1 covers 9 bases. The CDR3 is 15 residues long. V was clipped by 5 bases and J by 1 base; unmatched bases: 4. The CDR3 here is CASSTRTGGTDTQYF. DNA of the CDR3: TGTGCCAGCAGTACCCGGACAGGGGGCACAGATACGCAGTATTTT.

This clonotype was found once. The chain uses TRBV29-1 and TRBJ1-2; perhaps TRBD1 as D (6 bases). The germline V gene has CDR1 SQVTM and CDR2 ANQGSEA. This CDR3 spans 20 amino acids. Trimming took 5 bases from V and 0 from J, leaving 31 bases between them. CDR3 loop: CSVYGAGVDPGDSANYGYTF. The CDR3 coding sequence is TGCAGCGTTTACGGGGCCGGGGTTGATCCAGGGGACTCCGCTAACTATGGCTACACCTTC.

V usage is TRBV28 and J usage is TRBJ2-1; a possible D gene is TRBD1 (6 bases). The CDR3 runs 11 residues. V was clipped by 8 bases and J by 10 bases, with 12 bases between them. Germline V gene sequence: CDR1 MDHEN, CDR2 SYDVKM. CDR3 in amino acids: CASLRGLEQFF. CDR3 sequence (DNA): TGTGCCAGCTTGAGGGGGTTGGAGCAGTTCTTC.

The chain employs TRBV29-1 and TRBJ2-7, with 8 bases lining up with TRBD1. After removal of 0 bases from V and 7 bases from J, the junction contained 8 bases not matched to a gene. Germline V CDR1 and CDR2: SQVTM, ANQGSEA. The CDR3 has 14 amino acids. CDR3 region: CSVEDGQGAGEQYF. The DNA for the CDR3 is TGCAGCGTTGAAGATGGGCAGGGGGCTGGAGAGCAGTACTTC.

The chain uses TRBV10-3 and TRBJ2-7, with 8 bases that match TRBD1. Looked up from germline, CDR1 is ENHRY and CDR2 is SYGVKD. Trimming cost V 4 bases and J 4 bases; bases outside gene matches: 12. The CDR3 runs 16 residues. The DNA of the CDR3 is TGTGCCATCAGTGGCGACCTGGCAGGGGGCTTATACGAGCAGTACTTC. It is translated as CAISGDLAGGLYEQYF.

This rearrangement joins TRBV20-1 to TRBJ2-7, with D perhaps matching TRBD1 or TRBD2 (5 bases each). The CDR3 covers 13 residues. V gave up 5 bases and J gave up 4 bases, with 15 bases separating them. Germline V gene data show CDR1 as DFQATT and CDR2 as SNEGSKA (reference sequence). The CDR3 nucleotides read TGCAGTGCTCGATCCGGGACGGGATACGAGCAGTACTTC. Translated, it gives CSARSGTGYEQYF.

Comments on this clonotype: An end of the junction does not agree with germline; a read error may underlie this. The V gene is TRBV24-1, the J gene TRBJ2-3; 8 bases map to TRBD2. The CDR3 covers 12 residues. Germline values: CDR1 KGHDR, CDR2 SFDVKD. Written as DNA, the CDR3 is TGTGCCACCAGTGAGACCGGGACTAGAATGCATTTT. This gives the protein CATSETGTRMHF.

The chain combines TRBV9 with TRBJ2-2; no clear D gene. This CDR3 contains 15 residues. V shed 0 bases and J shed 6 bases, with 12 bases lying between them. The germline V gene encodes CDR1 SGDLS and CDR2 YYNGEE. The CDR3: CASSVESAIPGELFF. The CDR3, as DNA: TGTGCCAGCAGCGTAGAATCGGCGATACCCGGGGAGCTGTTTTTT.

The chain carries TRBV11-2 and TRBJ1-1; D is undetermined. V lost 5 bases, J lost 0 bases, and 13 bases lay in between. This CDR3 has 15 residues. Germline V gene data show CDR1 as SGHAT and CDR2 as FQNNGV. This CDR3 is CASSVGPHVNTEAFF. For the CDR3, the DNA is TGTGCCAGCAGCGTCGGGCCCCACGTGAACACTGAAGCTTTCTTT.

This chain connects TRBV20-1 to TRBJ2-5, with D possibly TRBD1 on 7 matching bases. CDR1 and CDR2 (germline): DFQATT, SNEGSKA (reference sequence). CDR3 length equals 15 residues. The ends were cut back, 0 bases at V and 2 bases at J, with 13 bases in the middle. CDR3 nucleotide sequence: TGCAGTGCTAGAGAGGCAGGGGGGAAACAAGAGACCCAGTACTTC. This sequence encodes CSAREAGGKQETQYF.

The chain employs TRBV29-1 and TRBJ2-7; perhaps TRBD2 as D (6 bases). This CDR3 comprises 13 residues. V was trimmed by 4 bases and J by 5 bases, leaving 15 bases between them. CDR1 is SQVTM and CDR2 is ANQGSEA in the germline V gene. CDR3 sequence: CSVVWRATHEQYF. CDR3 nucleotide sequence: TGCAGCGTTGTTTGGAGGGCCACCCACGAGCAGTACTTC.

This clonotype has just one count. V gene TRBV10-2 combines with J gene TRBJ2-5; weak D call: TRBD1 (5 bases). Germline values: CDR1 WSHSY, CDR2 SAAADI. The V gene lost 7 bases and the J gene lost 4 bases, with 16 bases spanning the gap. This CDR3 region has 14 residues. CDR3 nucleotide sequence: TGCGCCAGCAAGATCAGATCAGGGCGAGAGACCCAGTACTTC. Protein product: CASKIRSGRETQYF.

The chain is built from TRBV20-1 and TRBJ2-7; 7 bases align to TRBD2. The CDR3 extends over 13 amino acids. J lost 2 bases, V lost 1 base, and 2 bases had no gene match. Germline loops: CDR1 DFQATT, CDR2 SNEGSKA (reference sequence). The CDR3 nucleotides read TGCAGTGCTAGAGGACTAGCCACCTACGAGCAGTACTTC. As protein: CSARGLATYEQYF.

This chain connects TRBV5-1 to TRBJ1-2; 11 nucleotides match TRBD1. The J segment lost 5 bases and the V segment lost 5 bases, leaving 2 bases of the junction unmatched. The length of the CDR3 is 13 residues. Germline CDR1 is SGHRS and CDR2 is YFSETQ. The CDR3 region has the DNA TGCGCCAGCAGAGGGACAGGGGGGTATGGCTACACCTTC. It specifies CASRGTGGYGYTF. Complete variable domain (other parts from reference TRBV5-1 and TRBJ1-2): KAGVTQTPRYLIKTRGQQVTLSCSPISGHRSVSWYQQTPGQGLQFLFEYFSETQRNKGNFPGRFSGRQFSNSRSEMNVSTLELGDSALYLCASRGTGGYGYTFGSGTRLTVV.

The J gene is TRBJ2-1, the V gene TRBV9, with no clear D. Germline values: CDR1 SGDLS, CDR2 YYNGEE. Between the trimmed V and J ends, which lost 4 bases and 8 bases, there was a span of 10 bases. This CDR3 has 12 amino acids. The CDR3 region has the DNA TGTGCCAGCAGCCCCCTTTCCGATGAGCAGTTCTTC. Its protein is CASSPLSDEQFF.

This chain uses TRBV29-1 with TRBJ2-7; D gene uncertain. The CDR3 extends over 11 amino acids. Per germline, CDR1 SQVTM and CDR2 ANQGSEA. V was shortened by 4 bases and J by 3 bases, with 7 bases between the two germline ends. The CDR3 region has the DNA TGCAGCGTTGTTGATGACTACGAGCAGTACTTC. Amino acids: CSVVDDYEQYF.

The genes are TRBV5-4 and TRBJ1-2; D is undetermined. This CDR3 is built from 14 residues. The V and J ends lost 0 bases and 6 bases respectively, with 12 bases between them. Germline CDR1 is SGHNT and CDR2 is YYREEE (reference sequence). The CDR3 region has the DNA TGTGCCAGCAGCTTGGTGGCAGCCGGAGATGGCTACACCTTC. Its protein product is CASSLVAAGDGYTF.